This TCR beta chain came from a study of cytomegalovirus exposure and HLA in healthy donors. The table lists this clone with a few counts. With 60 Vbeta and 13 Jbeta primers, the PCR was carried out. Data came from immunoSEQ multiplex PCR; TCRdb stores just in-frame clones and leaves some out. This sample yields about 170,000 clones, of which around 78% are seen a single time; more than 2% belongs to the top ten. Sequences were obtained from PBMCs. This receptor was taken from a woman in her twenties or thirties in good health and CMV-seropositive.

The CDR3 protein is CASGPSGRYQETQYF. DNA of the CDR3: TGTGCTAGCGGACCTAGCGGGAGGTACCAAGAGACCCAGTACTTC. The rearrangement uses TRBV12-5 and TRBJ2-5; TRBD2 agrees at 11 bases. The V and J ends lost 9 bases and 0 bases, in that order; junction bases with no gene match: 6. This CDR3 region has 15 residues. Looked up from germline, CDR1 is LGHNT and CDR2 is FRNRAP. The full variable domain, its missing parts supplied by reference TRBV12-5 and TRBJ2-5, is DARVTQTPRHKVTEMGQEVTMRCQPILGHNTVFWYRQTMMQGLELLAYFRNRAPLDDSGMPKDRFSAEMPDATLATLKIQPSEPRDSAVYFCASGPSGRYQETQYFGPGTRLLVL.